This TCR beta chain was sequenced for a study of T cell repertoires in cytomegalovirus infection. TCRdb re-called the reads through MiXCR, storing one row per CDR3 protein. This table has hundreds of thousands of distinct CDR3 sequences, about 11% appearing once. Ten or more counts support this clonotype. This CDR3 spans 17 amino acids. The trim removed 3 bases at V and 8 bases at J, leaving 11 bases unmatched. V usage is TRBV12-3 or TRBV12-4 and J usage is TRBJ1-4; the match to TRBD1 covers 11 bases. Sequencing was carried out using PBMCs. This sequence originates from a human donor in good health (CMV status not recorded). Some clones in this sample may be carry-over from other donors' samples. CDR3 sequence (DNA): TGTGCCAGCAGTTTCGGTCCGGGACAGGGGGGGGACGAAAAACTGTTTTTT. Encoded protein: CASSFGPGQGGDEKLFF.